Each of the 27 T cell receptor beta chains below was sequenced from the same sample in a study of identical twins. TCRdb reprocessed the 5' RACE reads via MiXCR and lists one record per CDR3 protein. The sample lists approximately 690,000 distinct CDR3 sequences; less than 7% were seen once. The sequencing sample was made of naive T cells sorted from blood. The origin of the receptors is a man younger than 30 in good health.

This clonotype was picked up a small number of times. The chain joins TRBV6-1 to TRBJ1-5; 10 nucleotides agree with TRBD1. CDR1 MNHNS and CDR2 SASEGT come from the germline V gene. CDR3 size: 18 residues. J gave up 2 bases and V 6 bases, and 13 bases lay outside the gene matches. CDR3 in DNA: TGTGCCAGCAGCCACCCCCTCGACAGGGGGCTGGGCAATCAGCCCCAGCATTTT. This encodes CASSHPLDRGLGNQPQHF.

This clonotype was picked up a small number of times. This rearrangement joins TRBV20-1 to TRBJ1-5; TRBD1 matches at 10 bases. The V gene's germline CDR1 is DFQATT and CDR2 SNEGSKA (reference sequence). This CDR3 has 13 residues. V gave up 3 bases and J gave up 4 bases; unmatched junction bases: 0. CDR3 sequence: CSARDRGNQPQHF. The CDR3, as DNA: TGCAGTGCTAGGGACAGGGGGAATCAGCCCCAGCATTTT.

This clonotype came up a few times. The chain recombines TRBV12-3 or TRBV12-4 with TRBJ1-6; no clear D. Trimming took off 5 bases at V and 8 bases at J, with 13 bases between the two ends. This CDR3 spans 14 amino acids. The CDR3 DNA reads TGTGCCAGCAGTCGGACTAGATGGGATTCACCCCTCCACTTT. It codes for CASSRTRWDSPLHF.

There are a few counts of this clonotype. The chain links TRBV27 to TRBJ2-7; weak D call: TRBD1 (5 bases). This CDR3 spans 15 amino acids. The germline V gene encodes CDR1 MNHEY and CDR2 SMNVEV (reference sequence). V lost 6 bases, J lost 3 bases, and 18 bases lay in between. The CDR3: CASSPVLQGDYEQYF. The CDR3 DNA reads TGTGCCAGCAGCCCGGTGTTGCAGGGTGACTACGAGCAGTACTTC.

This clonotype was found many times. V gene TRBV5-1 combines with J gene TRBJ2-1; D is unresolved. Trimming shortened V by 6 bases and J by 3 bases, and 10 bases separated the two germline ends. The CDR3 covers 13 residues. Germline CDR1 reads SGHRS; CDR2 reads YFSETQ. This CDR3 is CASTTDGYNEQFF. In nucleotides, the CDR3 is TGCGCCAGCACCACGGACGGCTACAATGAGCAGTTCTTC. Complete variable domain (other parts from reference TRBV5-1 and TRBJ2-1): KAGVTQTPRYLIKTRGQQVTLSCSPISGHRSVSWYQQTPGQGLQFLFEYFSETQRNKGNFPGRFSGRQFSNSRSEMNVSTLELGDSALYLCASTTDGYNEQFFGPGTRLTVL.

This chain links TRBV6-1 with TRBJ1-5, with D possibly matching TRBD1 (5 bases). Germline V gene data show CDR1 as MNHNS and CDR2 as SASEGT. This CDR3 region has 16 residues. V shed 7 bases and J shed 7 bases, with 23 bases lying between them. Here the CDR3 reads CASTPQSLGERQPQHF. The CDR3 DNA is TGTGCCAGCACGCCCCAAAGTCTAGGGGAAAGGCAGCCCCAGCATTTT.

This clonotype was observed at least ten times. The V call is TRBV12-3 or TRBV12-4, the J call TRBJ1-1; tentatively, D is TRBD1 (5 bases). Trimming removed 6 bases from V and 6 bases from J, with 23 bases in between. This CDR3 spans 16 amino acids. CDR3 protein: CASSSARKGRGAEAFF. CDR3 bases: TGTGCCAGCAGCTCGGCCCGTAAGGGGCGCGGGGCTGAAGCTTTCTTT.

The sample holds a few counts of this clonotype. This chain connects TRBV20-1 to TRBJ2-1; 8 nucleotides line up with TRBD1. With 2 bases clipped from V and 0 bases from J, the junction kept 3 bases outside the gene matches. From germline, CDR1 is DFQATT and CDR2 SNEGSKA (reference sequence). The CDR3 sequence is 15 residues long. CDR3 sequence (DNA): TGCAGTGCTAGAAGGGACAGGAGCTCCTACAATGAGCAGTTCTTC. Protein sequence: CSARRDRSSYNEQFF.

This clonotype came up many times. This chain joins TRBV28 and TRBJ2-1; D gene uncertain. The CDR3 length is 9 residues. Between the trimmed V and J ends, which lost 9 bases and 9 bases, there was a span of 6 bases. Germline V gene data show CDR1 as MDHEN and CDR2 as SYDVKM. The CDR3 bases are TGTGCCAGACCGGGTGAGCAGTTCTTC. Residues: CARPGEQFF.

This clonotype was picked up many times. V and J are TRBV20-1 and TRBJ2-1, with unresolved D. The CDR3 is 13 amino acids. V lost 0 bases, J lost 5 bases, and 8 bases lay in between. The germline V gene encodes CDR1 DFQATT and CDR2 SNEGSKA (reference sequence). CDR3 sequence (DNA): TGCAGTGCTAGAGATCTACTACACAATGAGCAGTTCTTC. This gives the protein CSARDLLHNEQFF.

Note on this clonotype: Possible read error: a much larger clone is one base away. The chain combines TRBV20-1 with TRBJ2-5; 8 nucleotides match TRBD2. CDR3 size: 15 residues. Germline V gene lookup returns CDR1 DFQATT and CDR2 SNEGSKA (reference sequence). In DNA form, the CDR3 reads TGCAGTGCACTTAGTTCCTCTAGCGGGCAAGAGGCCCAGTACTTC. Translation: CSALSSSSGQEAQYF.

The rearrangement uses TRBV6-1 and TRBJ2-7; 7 nucleotides line up with TRBD1. The CDR3 contains 16 residues. Germline assignment: CDR1 MNHNS and CDR2 SASEGT. Trimming cost V 6 bases and J 6 bases; bases outside gene matches: 17. CDR3 DNA sequence: TGTGCCAGCAGCTTTAACCCGGGACAGACATCTTCCGAGCAGTACGTC. This encodes CASSFNPGQTSSEQYV.

This clonotype was detected many times. The chain employs TRBV20-1 and TRBJ2-1; D may be TRBD2 (5 bases). The CDR3 is 15 amino acids. Trimming left V 1 base short and J 8 bases short, with 18 bases between. Germline CDR1 DFQATT, CDR2 SNEGSKA (reference sequence). CDR3 DNA: TGCAGTGCTAGAGGCCCGGCGTTGCCGGGGTATGAGCAGTTCTTC. Translation gives CSARGPALPGYEQFF.

V usage is TRBV10-3 and J usage is TRBJ2-1; D may match TRBD1 or TRBD2 (6 bases each). Per germline, CDR1 ENHRY and CDR2 SYGVKD. The CDR3 runs to 14 residues. Deletions cut 0 bases from V and 9 bases from J, with 12 bases between. CDR3 DNA sequence: TGTGCCATCAGTGAGTCCGTAGGGGGGAGTGAGCAGTTCTTC. Protein product: CAISESVGGSEQFF.

The J gene is TRBJ1-6, the V gene TRBV14; D unclear. Germline loops: CDR1 SGHDN, CDR2 FVKESK. With 1 base removed from V and 6 bases from J, the gap between germline ends came to 7 bases. The CDR3 spans 14 residues. CDR3 coding DNA: TGTGCCAGCAGCCAAGGTCCTCTTAATTCACCCCTCCACTTT. Its translation: CASSQGPLNSPLHF.

At least ten counts were recorded for this clonotype. This chain links TRBV5-1 with TRBJ2-3, with 12 bases matching TRBD1. This CDR3 is built from 17 residues. J was trimmed by 2 bases and V by 2 bases; bases with no gene match: 6. Germline V gene lookup returns CDR1 SGHRS and CDR2 YFSETQ. The CDR3 spells CASSLRGDRGLTDTQYF. CDR3 nucleotide sequence: TGCGCCAGCAGCTTACGCGGGGACAGGGGGCTCACAGATACGCAGTATTTT.

Ten or more counts support this clonotype. The chain is built from TRBV7-9 and TRBJ1-1; the D is unclear. CDR1 is SEHNR and CDR2 is FQNEAQ in the germline V gene (reference sequence). CDR3 length: 12 residues. The V and J ends lost 1 base and 9 bases respectively, with 9 bases between them. CDR3 sequence reads: CASSLEGAQAFF. CDR3 nucleotides: TGTGCCAGCAGCTTAGAAGGAGCCCAAGCTTTCTTT.

In this sample, this clonotype turned up a few times. This chain uses TRBV7-8 with TRBJ2-2; TRBD1 matches at 7 bases. The CDR3 contains 15 residues. Germline trimming cut 8 bases from V and 6 bases from J; bases unmatched to any gene: 12. Germline CDR1 reads SGHVS; CDR2 reads FQNEAQ. CDR3 in DNA: TGTGCCAGCGGAAGGGGACAGCTGGCAGCCGGGGAGCTGTTTTTT. This encodes CASGRGQLAAGELFF.

This clonotype was counted many times. For the CDR3, the DNA is TGTGCCAGCAGTTCGCCGGGACCGCCTTCCCCTGAAGCTTTCTTT. Protein sequence: CASSSPGPPSPEAFF. This chain joins TRBV6-2 or TRBV6-3 and TRBJ1-1; possible D gene TRBD1, 5 bases. From germline, CDR1 is MNHEY and CDR2 SVGEGT. This CDR3 spans 15 amino acids. V was shortened by 4 bases and J by 6 bases, with 18 bases between the two germline ends.

This clonotype was seen only a few times. The gene calls are TRBV12-3 or TRBV12-4 and TRBJ1-1; 8 positions agree with TRBD1. The CDR3 sequence is 14 residues long. After removal of 7 bases from V and 1 base from J, the junction contained 5 bases not matched to a gene. The CDR3 sequence: CASKQGAQNTEAFF. Here the CDR3 DNA reads TGTGCCAGCAAGCAGGGGGCGCAGAACACTGAAGCTTTCTTT.

This clonotype has more than one count but fewer than ten. The J gene is TRBJ2-2, the V gene TRBV7-8; TRBD2 is a possible D gene (6 bases). Trimming took 6 bases from V and 2 from J, leaving 19 bases between them. CDR1 and CDR2 from the germline V gene are SGHVS and FQNEAQ. CDR3 size: 17 residues. CDR3 sequence: CASRWTGAGANTGELFF. In DNA, the CDR3 is TGTGCCAGCAGGTGGACGGGAGCGGGCGCCAACACCGGGGAGCTGTTTTTT.

This clonotype was counted at least ten times. This rearrangement joins TRBV5-1 to TRBJ2-1, with TRBD2 matching 12 bases. The CDR3 covers 15 residues. Looked up from germline, CDR1 is SGHRS and CDR2 is YFSETQ. V lost 3 bases, J lost 5 bases, and 3 bases stayed unmatched. CDR3 DNA sequence: TGCGCCAGCAGCTCCTGGACTAGCGGGGACAATGAGCAGTTCTTC. Amino acid sequence: CASSSWTSGDNEQFF. The whole variable domain, remainder taken from reference TRBV5-1 and TRBJ2-1, is KAGVTQTPRYLIKTRGQQVTLSCSPISGHRSVSWYQQTPGQGLQFLFEYFSETQRNKGNFPGRFSGRQFSNSRSEMNVSTLELGDSALYLCASSSWTSGDNEQFFGPGTRLTVL.

J is TRBJ2-1 and V is TRBV5-1; no reliable D call. Deletions cut 4 bases from V and 6 bases from J, with 11 bases between. Per the germline V gene, CDR1 is SGHRS and CDR2 is YFSETQ. The CDR3 covers 13 residues. CDR3 loop: CASSLYYGNEQFF. Here the CDR3 DNA reads TGCGCCAGCAGCCTATACTACGGCAATGAGCAGTTCTTC.

This sequence joins TRBV4-3 and TRBJ2-7; 9 positions agree with TRBD2. Germline V lookup: CDR1 LGHNA, CDR2 YSLEER. This CDR3 region has 16 residues. The V segment lost 0 bases and the J segment 3 bases; nucleotides outside the gene matches: 6. This CDR3 reads CASSQDGTSWGYEQYF. The CDR3 nucleotides are TGCGCCAGCAGCCAAGACGGGACTAGCTGGGGCTACGAGCAGTACTTC.

The chain joins TRBV11-2 to TRBJ2-4; 10 bases are shared with TRBD2. With 3 bases clipped from V and 4 bases from J, the junction kept 9 bases outside the gene matches. CDR3 length: 17 residues. Germline loops: CDR1 SGHAT, CDR2 FQNNGV. In DNA, the CDR3 is TGTGCCAGCAGCTTCGATCTAGCGGGAGTCGCAAAAAACATTCAGTACTTC. This sequence encodes CASSFDLAGVAKNIQYF.

This clonotype was seen many times. This chain joins TRBV12-3 or TRBV12-4 and TRBJ1-4; TRBD1 aligns across 9 bases. V was pared by 3 bases and J by 7 bases, with 3 bases of the junction left unmatched. There are 14 residues in the CDR3. CDR3 region: CASSFNRGREKLFF. The DNA of the CDR3 is TGTGCCAGCAGTTTCAACAGGGGGCGTGAAAAACTGTTTTTT.

This clonotype occurred a few times. The rearrangement links TRBV7-6 to TRBJ2-7, with D perhaps TRBD2 (5 bases). Germline CDR1 is SGHVS and CDR2 is FNYEAQ. V shed 1 base and J shed 1 base, with 14 bases lying between them. The CDR3 contains 16 residues. CDR3 amino acids: CASSLDFRRTSYEQYV. Written as DNA, the CDR3 is TGTGCCAGCAGCTTAGATTTCCGCCGGACTTCCTACGAGCAGTACGTC.